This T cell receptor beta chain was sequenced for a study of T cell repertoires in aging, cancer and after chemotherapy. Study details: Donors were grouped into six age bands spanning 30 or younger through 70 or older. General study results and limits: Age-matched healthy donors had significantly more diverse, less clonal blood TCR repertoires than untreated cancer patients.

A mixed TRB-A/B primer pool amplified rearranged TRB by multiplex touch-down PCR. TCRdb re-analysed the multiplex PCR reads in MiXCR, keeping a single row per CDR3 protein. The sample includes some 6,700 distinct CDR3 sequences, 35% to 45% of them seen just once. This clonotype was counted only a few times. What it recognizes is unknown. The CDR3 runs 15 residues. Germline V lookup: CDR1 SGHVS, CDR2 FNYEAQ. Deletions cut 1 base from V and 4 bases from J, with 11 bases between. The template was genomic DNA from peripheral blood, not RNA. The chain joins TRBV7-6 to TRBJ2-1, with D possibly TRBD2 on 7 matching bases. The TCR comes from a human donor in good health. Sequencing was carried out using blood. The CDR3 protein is CASSLVRGPYNEQFF. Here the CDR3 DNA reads TGTGCCAGCAGCTTAGTGCGGGGGCCTTACAATGAGCAGTTCTTC. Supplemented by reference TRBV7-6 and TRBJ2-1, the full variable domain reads GAGVSQSPRYKVTKRGQDVALRCDPISGHVSLYWYRQALGQGPEFLTYFNYEAQQDKSGLPNDRFSAERPEGSISTLTIQRTEQRDSAMYRCASSLVRGPYNEQFFGPGTRLTVL.